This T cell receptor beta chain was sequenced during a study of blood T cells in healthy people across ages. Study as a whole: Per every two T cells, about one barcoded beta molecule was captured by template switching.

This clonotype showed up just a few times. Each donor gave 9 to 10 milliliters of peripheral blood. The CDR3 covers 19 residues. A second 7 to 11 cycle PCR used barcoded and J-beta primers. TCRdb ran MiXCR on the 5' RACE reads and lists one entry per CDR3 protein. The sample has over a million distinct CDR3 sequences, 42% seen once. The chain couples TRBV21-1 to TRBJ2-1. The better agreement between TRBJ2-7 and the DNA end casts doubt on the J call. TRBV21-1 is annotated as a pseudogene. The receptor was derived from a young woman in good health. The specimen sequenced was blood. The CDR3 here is CASSKSYPTGYSSYNEQYF. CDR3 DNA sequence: TGTGCCAGCAGCAAAAGCTACCCAACCGGCTACAGCTCCTACAATGAGCAGTACTTC.